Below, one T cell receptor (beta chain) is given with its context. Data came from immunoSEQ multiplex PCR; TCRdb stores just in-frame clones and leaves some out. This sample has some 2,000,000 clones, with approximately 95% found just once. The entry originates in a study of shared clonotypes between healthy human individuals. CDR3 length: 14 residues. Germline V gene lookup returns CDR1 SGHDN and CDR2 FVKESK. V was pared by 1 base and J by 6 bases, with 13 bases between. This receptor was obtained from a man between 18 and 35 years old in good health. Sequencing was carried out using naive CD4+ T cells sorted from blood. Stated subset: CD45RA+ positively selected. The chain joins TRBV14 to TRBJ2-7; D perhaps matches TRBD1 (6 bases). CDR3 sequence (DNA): TGTGCCAGCAGCCAAGTCAGGGGATTGTCCGAGCAGTACTTC. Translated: CASSQVRGLSEQYF.